These T cell receptor beta chains were read from a single sample in a study of T cell responses to AZD1222 COVID-19 vaccine. The data were produced by immunoSEQ multiplex PCR, yet TCRdb's version contains in-frame clones alone and is incomplete. The sample shows over 95,000 clones, 85% to 90% of them seen only once. This sample comprised peripheral blood, obtained on day 0 of AZD1222 vaccination. The receptors come from an adult in good health. The CDR3 runs from the conserved cysteine through the conserved F or W.

v_gene	len	CDR3aa
TRBV6-2/TRBV6-3	18	CASSFRTGTLTGANVLTF
TRBV9	16	CASSVERGAGRDEQYF
TRBV12-3/TRBV12-4	13	CASSWTELWEQFF
TRBV19	15	CASSTLAGEGYEQYF
TRBV21-1	18	CASSKAEPGQGINQPQHF
TRBV6-6	14	CASSPSGGTGELFF
TRBV10-3	10	CASVDQEAFF
TRBV6-2/TRBV6-3	16	CASSNALDGLAGEQYF
TRBV6-5	15	CASNEAPGAGYGYTF
TRBV5-4	16	CASSLARASGNTEAFF
TRBV7-2	14	CASSKTGPTDTQYF
TRBV18	11	CASSRDETQYF
TRBV18	12	CASSPPGLEAFF
TRBV4-3	15	CASSQATGSWYEQYF
TRBV6-2/TRBV6-3	16	CASSYSRVSGANVLTF
TRBV11-2	14	CASSVSGTGQEQYF
TRBV25-1	14	CASSRTGGGNTIYF
TRBV5-4	15	CASCSRTGEGTEAFF
TRBV6-4	13	CASSDQGLGEQFF
TRBV2	18	CASSENMKVAGGQETQYF
TRBV14	15	CASSLLSHPTDTQYF
TRBV7-6	14	CASSSQGGTGEAFF
TRBV28	13	CAITPIGGEKLFF
TRBV7-6	14	CASSLRTDYNEQFF
TRBV7-2	13	CASSLAREYEQYF
TRBV28	12	CASSLGVYEQYF
TRBV11-2	15	CASSLVGRGNSPLHF
TRBV3-1/TRBV3-2	14	CASSHRGSGNIQYF
TRBV10-1	13	CASARNSTYEQYF
TRBV30	13	CAWSVGIGGREYF
TRBV28	18	CASSLPETPGQRIQPQHF
TRBV20-1	11	CSGSGMGIQYF
TRBV18	13	CASSRGRTDTQYF
TRBV7-8	15	CASSLWDLGSNEQFF
TRBV20-1	14	CSASTGTVQETQYF
TRBV10-3	14	CATSSGLSTDTQYF
TRBV6-2/TRBV6-3	13	CASSYDRSYGYTF
TRBV27	17	CASSPGGPLAGANVLTF
TRBV5-4	15	CASSLGGGPNYGYTF
TRBV11-3	13	CASSYRGQETQYF
TRBV16	15	CASSQSGLLNQPQHF
TRBV27	12	CASSSLGSPLHF
TRBV3-1/TRBV3-2	13	CASSQDRFQPQHF
TRBV2	15	CASTLGTSNNYGYTF
TRBV5-1	16	CASSLSGTGDYNEQFF
TRBV18	15	CASSSTTGGSYEQYF
TRBV11-2	16	CASSFAAAGGGGEQFF
TRBV4-2	15	CASSRAGTGAYEQYF
TRBV7-8	17	CASSLGGTHGRNSPLHF
TRBV11-3	15	CASSHTGRTPGELFF
TRBV19	18	CASSTRLRTLSRQETQYF
TRBV30	11	CAWTPGQRQYF
TRBV6-2/TRBV6-3	16	CASSQAAGGPYNEQFF